The clone carrying this TCR beta chain has more than one count but fewer than ten. Its antigen is not identified. These data are taken from a study of T cells after yellow fever vaccination. Study conclusions and caveats: Abundant clonotypes from the bulk population could have been carried over as contaminants into FACS-sorted repertoires. A large majority of primary-vaccination clones showed up again after the booster (approximately 96% CD4, roughly 91% CD8).

With 3 bases removed from V and 4 bases from J, the gap between germline ends came to 8 bases. The CDR3 is made up of 13 amino acids. A process of 5'RACE template switching, which added a universal primer site and UMIs, was used to make TCR cDNA. TCRdb re-called the 5' RACE reads with MiXCR, one entry per CDR3 protein. Among around 610,000 distinct CDR3 sequences listed, roughly 13% were seen once. The clonotype comes from a young man who received the YFV17D yellow fever vaccine. This specimen consisted of PBMCs, obtained on the day of the yellow fever booster vaccination. The chain combines TRBV12-3 or TRBV12-4 with TRBJ2-3, with D perhaps matching TRBD2 (6 bases). The CDR3: CASSFVAADTQYF. CDR3 bases: TGTGCCAGCAGTTTCGTAGCGGCAGATACGCAGTATTTT.